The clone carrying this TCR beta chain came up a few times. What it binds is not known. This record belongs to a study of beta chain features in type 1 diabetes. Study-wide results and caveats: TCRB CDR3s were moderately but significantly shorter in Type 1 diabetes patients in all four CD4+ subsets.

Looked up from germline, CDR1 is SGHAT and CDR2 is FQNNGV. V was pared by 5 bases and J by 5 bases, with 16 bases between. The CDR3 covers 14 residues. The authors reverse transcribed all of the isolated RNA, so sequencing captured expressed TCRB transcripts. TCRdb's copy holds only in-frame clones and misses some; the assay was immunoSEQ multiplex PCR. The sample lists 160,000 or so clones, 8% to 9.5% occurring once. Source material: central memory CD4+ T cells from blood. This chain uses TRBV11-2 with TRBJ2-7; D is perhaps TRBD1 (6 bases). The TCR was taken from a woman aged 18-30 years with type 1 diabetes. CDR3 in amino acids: CASSLRQARDEQYF. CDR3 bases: TGTGCCAGCAGCCTAAGACAGGCGAGGGACGAGCAGTACTTC.